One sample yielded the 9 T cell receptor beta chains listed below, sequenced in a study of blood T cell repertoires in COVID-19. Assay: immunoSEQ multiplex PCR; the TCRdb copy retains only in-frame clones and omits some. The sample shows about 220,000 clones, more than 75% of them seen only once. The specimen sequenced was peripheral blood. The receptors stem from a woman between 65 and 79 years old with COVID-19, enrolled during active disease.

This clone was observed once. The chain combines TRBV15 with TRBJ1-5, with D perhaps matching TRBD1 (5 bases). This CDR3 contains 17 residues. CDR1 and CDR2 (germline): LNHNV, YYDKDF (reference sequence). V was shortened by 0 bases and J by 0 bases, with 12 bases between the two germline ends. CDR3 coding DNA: TGTGCCACCAGCAGAGAGGGGCAGGAGTATAGCAATCAGCCCCAGCATTTT. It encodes CATSREGQEYSNQPQHF.

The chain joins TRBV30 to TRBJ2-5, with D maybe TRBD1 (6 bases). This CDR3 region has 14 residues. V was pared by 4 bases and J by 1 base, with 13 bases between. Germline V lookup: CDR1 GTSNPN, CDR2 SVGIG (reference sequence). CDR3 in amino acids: CAWKGGSLQETQYF. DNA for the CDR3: TGTGCCTGGAAAGGGGGTTCCCTCCAAGAGACCCAGTACTTC.

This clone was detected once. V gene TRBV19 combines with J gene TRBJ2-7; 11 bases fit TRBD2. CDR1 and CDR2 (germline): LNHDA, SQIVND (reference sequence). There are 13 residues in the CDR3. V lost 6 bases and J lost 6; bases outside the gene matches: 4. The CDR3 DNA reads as TGTGCCAGTAGGGAGACTAGCGGGACCGAGCAGTACTTC. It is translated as CASRETSGTEQYF.

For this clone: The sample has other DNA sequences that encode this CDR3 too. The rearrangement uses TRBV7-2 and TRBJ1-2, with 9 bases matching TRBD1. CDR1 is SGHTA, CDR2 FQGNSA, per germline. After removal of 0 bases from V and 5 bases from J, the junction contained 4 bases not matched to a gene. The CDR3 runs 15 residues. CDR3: CASSLAGTGLYGYTF. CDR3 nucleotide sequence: TGTGCCAGCAGCTTAGCAGGGACAGGGCTGTATGGCTACACCTTC. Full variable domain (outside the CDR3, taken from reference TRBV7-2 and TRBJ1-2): GAGVSQSPSNKVTEKGKDVELRCDPISGHTALYWYRQSLGQGLEFLIYFQGNSAPDKSGLPSDRFSAERTGGSVSTLTIQRTQQEDSAVYLCASSLAGTGLYGYTFGSGTRLTVV.

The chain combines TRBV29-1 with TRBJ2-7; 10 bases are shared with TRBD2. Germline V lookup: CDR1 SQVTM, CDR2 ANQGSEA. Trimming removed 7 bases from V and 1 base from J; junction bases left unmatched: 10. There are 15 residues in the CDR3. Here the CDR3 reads CSARPTSGASYEQYF. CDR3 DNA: TGCAGCGCCCGCCCTACTAGCGGGGCTTCCTACGAGCAGTACTTC.

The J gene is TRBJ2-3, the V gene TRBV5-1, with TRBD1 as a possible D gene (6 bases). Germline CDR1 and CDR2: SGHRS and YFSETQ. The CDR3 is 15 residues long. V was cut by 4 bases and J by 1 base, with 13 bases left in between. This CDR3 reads CASSPRAGGTDTQYF. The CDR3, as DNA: TGCGCCAGCAGCCCCAGGGCAGGGGGCACAGATACGCAGTATTTT.

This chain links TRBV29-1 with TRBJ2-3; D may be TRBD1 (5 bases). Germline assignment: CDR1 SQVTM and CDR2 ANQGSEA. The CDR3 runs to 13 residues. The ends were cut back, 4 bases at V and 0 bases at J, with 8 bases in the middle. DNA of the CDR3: TGCAGCGTTGTGCAGGGCAGCACAGATACGCAGTATTTT. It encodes CSVVQGSTDTQYF.

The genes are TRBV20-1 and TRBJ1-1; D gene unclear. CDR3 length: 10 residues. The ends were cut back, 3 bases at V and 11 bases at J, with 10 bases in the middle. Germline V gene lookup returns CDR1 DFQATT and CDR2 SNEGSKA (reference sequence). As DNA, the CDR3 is TGCAGTGCTAGTCGGGGAAGTGCTTTCTTT. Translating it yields CSASRGSAFF.

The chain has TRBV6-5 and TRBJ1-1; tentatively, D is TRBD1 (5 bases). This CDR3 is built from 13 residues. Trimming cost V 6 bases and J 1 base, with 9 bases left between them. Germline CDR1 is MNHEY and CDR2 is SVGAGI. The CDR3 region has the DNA TGTGCCAGCAGATCGCAGGGGAACACTGAAGCTTTCTTT. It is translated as CASRSQGNTEAFF.